This T cell receptor beta chain was recovered during a study of identical twins. In TCRdb, the 5' RACE reads were re-called with MiXCR into one record per CDR3 protein. The sample includes about 530,000 distinct CDR3 sequences, around 24% of them seen just once. This CDR3 is 15 amino acids long. The V and J ends lost 5 bases and 9 bases, in that order; junction bases with no gene match: 8. Whole-study results and caveats: Excess sharing between twins was weaker in beta out-of-frame sequences.

This clonotype was seen more than once but under ten times. What it binds is unknown. The same sample was also used in a study of yellow fever vaccine responses in identical twins. According to that study: A vaccine T cell response that seemed partly convergent and partly personalized was reported in twins.

Source material: CD4+ T cells sorted from blood. The V gene is TRBV12-3 or TRBV12-4, the J gene TRBJ2-1, with 12 bases that match TRBD2. The sequence came from a woman between 18 and 29 years old in good health. CDR3 sequence: CASSPLAGGPFEQFF. In DNA form, the CDR3 reads TGTGCCAGCAGTCCGCTAGCGGGAGGGCCCTTTGAGCAGTTCTTC.